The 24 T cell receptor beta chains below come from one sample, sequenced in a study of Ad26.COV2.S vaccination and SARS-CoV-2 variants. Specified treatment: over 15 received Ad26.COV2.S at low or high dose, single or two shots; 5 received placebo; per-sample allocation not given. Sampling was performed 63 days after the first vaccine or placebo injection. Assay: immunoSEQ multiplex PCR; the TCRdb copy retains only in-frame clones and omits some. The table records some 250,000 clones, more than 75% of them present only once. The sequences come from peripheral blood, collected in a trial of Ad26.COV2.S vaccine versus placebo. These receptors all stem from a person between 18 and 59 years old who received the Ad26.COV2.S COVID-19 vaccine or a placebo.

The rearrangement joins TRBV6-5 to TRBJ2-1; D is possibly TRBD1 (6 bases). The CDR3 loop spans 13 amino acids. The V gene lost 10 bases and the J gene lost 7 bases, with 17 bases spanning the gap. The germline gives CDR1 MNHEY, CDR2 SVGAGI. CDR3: CATVNRVWNEQFF. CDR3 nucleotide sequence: TGTGCCACGGTAAACAGGGTTTGGAATGAGCAGTTCTTC.

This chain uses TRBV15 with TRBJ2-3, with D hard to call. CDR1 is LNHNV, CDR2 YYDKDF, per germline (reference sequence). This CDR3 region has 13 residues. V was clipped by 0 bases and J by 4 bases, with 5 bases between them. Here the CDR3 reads CATSRDLPDTQYF. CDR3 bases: TGTGCCACCAGCAGAGATCTACCAGATACGCAGTATTTT.

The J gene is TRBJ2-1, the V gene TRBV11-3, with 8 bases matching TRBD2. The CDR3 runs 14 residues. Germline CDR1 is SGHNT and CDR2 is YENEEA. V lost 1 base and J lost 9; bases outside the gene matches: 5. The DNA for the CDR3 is TGTGCCAGCAGCTTAGCAGCGGGGGTCCCTGAGCAGTTCTTC. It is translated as CASSLAAGVPEQFF.

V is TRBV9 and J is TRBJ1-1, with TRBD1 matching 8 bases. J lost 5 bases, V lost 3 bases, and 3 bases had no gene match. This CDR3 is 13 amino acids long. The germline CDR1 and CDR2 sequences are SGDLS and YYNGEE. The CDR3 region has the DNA TGTGCCAGCAGCGGGACAGGGAGGACTGAAGCTTTCTTT. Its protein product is CASSGTGRTEAFF.

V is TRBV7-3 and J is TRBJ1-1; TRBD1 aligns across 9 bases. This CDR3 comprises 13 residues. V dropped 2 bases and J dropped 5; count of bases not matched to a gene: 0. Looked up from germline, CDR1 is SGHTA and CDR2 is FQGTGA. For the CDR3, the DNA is TGTGCCAGCAGCTTAGGGACAGGGACTGAAGCTTTCTTT. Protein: CASSLGTGTEAFF.

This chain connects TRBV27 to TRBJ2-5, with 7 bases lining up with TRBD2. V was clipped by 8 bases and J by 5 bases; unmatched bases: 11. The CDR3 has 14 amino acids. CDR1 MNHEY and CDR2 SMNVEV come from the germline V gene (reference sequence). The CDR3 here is CASGGGQYAETQYF. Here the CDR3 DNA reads TGTGCCAGCGGGGGAGGGCAGTACGCTGAGACCCAGTACTTC.

CDR3 DNA sequence: TGTGCCAGCAGCTCCCGGACTAGCGGGAGCACGCAGTATTTT. This codes for CASSSRTSGSTQYF. The chain has TRBV11-3 and TRBJ2-3; 13 bases match TRBD2. CDR3 length equals 14 residues. Germline V gives CDR1 SGHNT, CDR2 YENEEA. The J segment lost 9 bases and the V segment lost 4 bases, leaving 4 bases of the junction unmatched.

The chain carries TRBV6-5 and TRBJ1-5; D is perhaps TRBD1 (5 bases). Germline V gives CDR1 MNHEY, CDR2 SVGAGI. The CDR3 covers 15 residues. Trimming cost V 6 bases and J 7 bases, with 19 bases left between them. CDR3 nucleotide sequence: TGTGCCAGCAGCGCTACGGACACGGGGATCCAGCCCCAGCATTTT. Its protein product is CASSATDTGIQPQHF.

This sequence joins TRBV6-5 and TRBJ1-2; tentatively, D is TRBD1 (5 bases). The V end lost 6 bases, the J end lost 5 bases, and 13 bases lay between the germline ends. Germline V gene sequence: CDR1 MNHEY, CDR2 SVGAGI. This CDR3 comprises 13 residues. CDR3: CASSKLRGYGYTF. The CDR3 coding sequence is TGTGCCAGCAGCAAACTAAGGGGTTATGGCTACACCTTC.

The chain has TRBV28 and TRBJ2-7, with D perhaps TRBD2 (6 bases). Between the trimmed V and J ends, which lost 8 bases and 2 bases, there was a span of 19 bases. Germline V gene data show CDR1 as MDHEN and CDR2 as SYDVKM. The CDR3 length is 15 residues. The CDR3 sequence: CASRRSSGETYEQYF. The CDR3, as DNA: TGTGCCAGCCGGCGCAGTAGCGGAGAAACCTACGAGCAGTACTTC.

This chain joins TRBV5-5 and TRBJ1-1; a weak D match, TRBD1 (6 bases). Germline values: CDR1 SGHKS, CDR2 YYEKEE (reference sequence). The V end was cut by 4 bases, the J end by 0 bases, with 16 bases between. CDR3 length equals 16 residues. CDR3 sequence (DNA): TGTGCCAGCAGCGAGTATGGGGGGCGACTGAACACTGAAGCTTTCTTT. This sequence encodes CASSEYGGRLNTEAFF.

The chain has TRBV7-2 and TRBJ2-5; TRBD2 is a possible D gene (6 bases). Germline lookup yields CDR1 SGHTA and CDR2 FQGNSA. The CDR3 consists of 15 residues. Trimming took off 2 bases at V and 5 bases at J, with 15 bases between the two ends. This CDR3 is CASSLSTGDLETQYF. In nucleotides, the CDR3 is TGTGCCAGCAGCTTAAGCACGGGGGATCTGGAGACCCAGTACTTC.

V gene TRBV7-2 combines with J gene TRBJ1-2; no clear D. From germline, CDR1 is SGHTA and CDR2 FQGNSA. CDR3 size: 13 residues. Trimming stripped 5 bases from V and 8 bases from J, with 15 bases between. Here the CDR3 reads CASSGWATLGYTF. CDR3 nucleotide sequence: TGTGCCAGCAGCGGCTGGGCGACTCTAGGCTACACCTTC. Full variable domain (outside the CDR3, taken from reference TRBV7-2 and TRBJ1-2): GAGVSQSPSNKVTEKGKDVELRCDPISGHTALYWYRQSLGQGLEFLIYFQGNSAPDKSGLPSDRFSAERTGGSVSTLTIQRTQQEDSAVYLCASSGWATLGYTFGSGTRLTVV.

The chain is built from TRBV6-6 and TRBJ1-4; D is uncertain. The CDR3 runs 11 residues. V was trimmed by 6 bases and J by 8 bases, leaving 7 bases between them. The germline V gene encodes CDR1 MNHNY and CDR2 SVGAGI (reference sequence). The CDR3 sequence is CASRTVEKLFF. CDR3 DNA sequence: TGTGCCAGCAGAACGGTGGAAAAACTGTTTTTT.

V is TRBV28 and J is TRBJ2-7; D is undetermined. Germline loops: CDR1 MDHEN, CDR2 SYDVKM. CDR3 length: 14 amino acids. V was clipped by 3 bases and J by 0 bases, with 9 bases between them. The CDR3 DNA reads TGTGCCAGCAGTTTGCGAGGAAACTCCTACGAGCAGTACTTC. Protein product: CASSLRGNSYEQYF.

CDR3 DNA sequence: TGTGCCAGCAGCCCGGCCCTCGGGACCCAGTACTTC. It yields the protein CASSPALGTQYF. J is TRBJ2-5 and V is TRBV7-6; D uncertain. The V gene's germline CDR1 is SGHVS and CDR2 FNYEAQ. Between the trimmed V and J ends, which lost 5 bases and 7 bases, there was a span of 11 bases. CDR3 length equals 12 residues.

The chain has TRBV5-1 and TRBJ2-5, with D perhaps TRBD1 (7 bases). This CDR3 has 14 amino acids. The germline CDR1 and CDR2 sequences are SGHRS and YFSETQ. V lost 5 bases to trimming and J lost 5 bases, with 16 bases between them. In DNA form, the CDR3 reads TGCGCCAGCAGGGAGGGGGCTAGCCAGGAGACCCAGTACTTC. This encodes CASREGASQETQYF.

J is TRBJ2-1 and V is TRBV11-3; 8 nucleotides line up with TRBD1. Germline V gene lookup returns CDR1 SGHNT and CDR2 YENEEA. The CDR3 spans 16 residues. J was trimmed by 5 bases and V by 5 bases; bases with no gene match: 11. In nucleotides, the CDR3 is TGTGCCAGCAGCCCCCGCAGGGGGCTAACAGACAATGAGCAGTTCTTC. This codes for CASSPRRGLTDNEQFF.

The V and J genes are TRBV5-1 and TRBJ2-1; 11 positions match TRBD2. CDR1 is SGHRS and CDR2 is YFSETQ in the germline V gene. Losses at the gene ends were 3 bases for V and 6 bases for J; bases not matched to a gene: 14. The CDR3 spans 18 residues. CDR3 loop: CASSSRTSGGAMANEQFF. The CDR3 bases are TGCGCCAGCAGCTCTAGAACTAGCGGGGGCGCAATGGCCAATGAGCAGTTCTTC.

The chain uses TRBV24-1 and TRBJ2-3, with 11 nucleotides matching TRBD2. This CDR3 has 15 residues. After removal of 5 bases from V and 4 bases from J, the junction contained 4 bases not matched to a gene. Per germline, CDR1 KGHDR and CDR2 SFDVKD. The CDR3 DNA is TGTGCCACCAGTGGACTAGCGGGGATCGCAGATACGCAGTATTTT. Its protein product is CATSGLAGIADTQYF.

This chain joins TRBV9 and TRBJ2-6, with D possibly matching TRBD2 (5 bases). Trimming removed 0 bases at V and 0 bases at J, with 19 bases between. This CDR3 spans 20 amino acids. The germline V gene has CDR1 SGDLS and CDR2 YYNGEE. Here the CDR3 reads CASSVDFGDYLDSGANVLTF. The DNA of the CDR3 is TGTGCCAGCAGCGTAGATTTCGGAGACTACCTCGACTCTGGGGCCAACGTCCTGACTTTC.

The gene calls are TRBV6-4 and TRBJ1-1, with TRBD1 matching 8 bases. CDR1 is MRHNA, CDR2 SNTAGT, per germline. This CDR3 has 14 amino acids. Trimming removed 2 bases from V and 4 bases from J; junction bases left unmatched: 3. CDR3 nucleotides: TGTGCCAGCAGTGACACCGACAGGGGCACTGAAGCTTTCTTT. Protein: CASSDTDRGTEAFF.

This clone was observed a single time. The CDR3 DNA is TGCGCCAGCAGCTTAGAGGGGTCGGGCTACACCTTC. Translated: CASSLEGSGYTF. The genes are TRBV5-1 and TRBJ1-2, with a possible D match to TRBD1 (5 bases). CDR3 length: 12 residues. Germline lookup yields CDR1 SGHRS and CDR2 YFSETQ. Deletions cut 2 bases from V and 8 bases from J, with 10 bases between.

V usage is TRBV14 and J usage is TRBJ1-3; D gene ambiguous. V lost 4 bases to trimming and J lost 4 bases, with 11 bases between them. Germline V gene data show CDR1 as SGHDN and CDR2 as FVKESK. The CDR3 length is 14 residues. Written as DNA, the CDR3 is TGTGCCAGCAGCCTCGATCCATCAGGAAACACCATATATTTT. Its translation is CASSLDPSGNTIYF.